Reported below is one T cell receptor (beta chain). The CDR3 is 17 residues long. The V gene end was trimmed by 0 bases and the J gene end by 2 bases; junction bases not matched to a gene: 10. Germline assignment: CDR1 MGHRA and CDR2 YSYEKL. This sample is part of a study of T cells in Graves' hyperthyroidism and ophthalmopathy. It was RNA transcripts that yielded the amplified TCR beta CDR3 regions. With the HTBI primer set, the TCR CDR3 went through a first round of RT-PCR. TCRdb reprocessed the multiplex PCR reads via MiXCR and lists one record per CDR3 protein. The sample has 750,000 to 950,000 distinct CDR3 sequences; 35% to 45% are singletons.

This chain joins TRBV4-1 and TRBJ2-7, with 7 bases identical to TRBD2. Sequencing was carried out using blood. The TCR was taken from a young man with Graves' hyperthyroidism. The CDR3 nucleotides are TGCGCCAGCAGCCAAGATCCCACGGTAGCGGGCACCTACGAGCAGTACTTC. Translated: CASSQDPTVAGTYEQYF.